One T cell receptor (beta chain) is described in this entry. The antigen is not known. Possible read error: a much larger clone is one base away. This sample stems from a study of tumor-infiltrating lymphocytes in primary liver carcinoma. Study overall: Primary liver carcinomas in the patients were surgically resected. Men as well as women, aged 30 to 69 years, made up the patients.

From around 0.5 ug of total RNA, TCR beta-specific cDNA was reverse-transcribed using a constant-region primer. Generation of the TCR beta libraries relied on three nested multiplex PCR rounds using slightly modified ARM-PCR. The two initial PCR rounds, approximately 10 cycles each, used TRBV1-TRBV30 forward and C-beta reverse primers. TCRdb reprocessed the multiplex PCR reads via MiXCR and lists one record per CDR3 protein. The data show approximately 330,000 distinct CDR3 sequences, with less than 75% seen just once and about 6% held by the top ten. Germline V gene lookup returns CDR1 WSHSY and CDR2 SAAADI. The V and J ends lost 0 bases and 9 bases respectively, with 9 bases between them. This CDR3 is 13 amino acids long. Study-wide results and limits: When set against blood, tumors had a significantly higher top-250-clone fraction (p = 0.039).

Alongside blood RNA obtained from unsorted whole blood, germline DNA was also extracted. There were only treatment-naive patients, all with chronic HBV infection. Sequenced material: peripheral blood. V and J are TRBV10-2 and TRBJ2-4; the D call may be TRBD1 or TRBD2 (5 bases each). This sequence originates from a man between 35 and 55 years old with primary liver carcinoma and hepatitis B virus infection. The CDR3 sequence is CASSESDGTIQYF. DNA for the CDR3: TGCGCCAGCAGTGAGTCGGACGGGACCATTCAGTACTTC.